This record looks at one T cell receptor beta chain sequence and its context. The sample originates from a study of blood T cell repertoires in COVID-19. Study overall: Samples representing acute and convalescent COVID-19 were sourced from the United States, Italy and Spain. T cells, B-cell-depleted T cells, or PBMCs supplied cDNA or gDNA.

Germline lookup yields CDR1 LGHDT and CDR2 YNNKEL (reference sequence). With V trimmed by 4 bases and J by 6 bases, 9 bases remained unmatched. This CDR3 is built from 16 residues. Original methodology: Nucleated cell counts were estimated from reference gene primer amplification. The protocol was immunoSEQ multiplex PCR, while the TCRdb copy is restricted to in-frame clones and leaves out a portion. V, J and clone size are those of that table, while D and trimming were read from the DNA. The sample records roughly 300,000 clones, about nine tenths being singletons. The chain recombines TRBV3-1 (or the pseudogene TRBV3-2) with TRBJ2-2, with 9 bases lining up with TRBD2. The clonotype was recovered from a woman in her thirties or forties who had recovered from COVID-19. Sequencing input: peripheral blood. In DNA, the CDR3 is TGTGCCAGCAGCCCGCAGGGCGGGGGGGCCCCCGGGGAGCTGTTTTTT. Residues: CASSPQGGGAPGELFF.